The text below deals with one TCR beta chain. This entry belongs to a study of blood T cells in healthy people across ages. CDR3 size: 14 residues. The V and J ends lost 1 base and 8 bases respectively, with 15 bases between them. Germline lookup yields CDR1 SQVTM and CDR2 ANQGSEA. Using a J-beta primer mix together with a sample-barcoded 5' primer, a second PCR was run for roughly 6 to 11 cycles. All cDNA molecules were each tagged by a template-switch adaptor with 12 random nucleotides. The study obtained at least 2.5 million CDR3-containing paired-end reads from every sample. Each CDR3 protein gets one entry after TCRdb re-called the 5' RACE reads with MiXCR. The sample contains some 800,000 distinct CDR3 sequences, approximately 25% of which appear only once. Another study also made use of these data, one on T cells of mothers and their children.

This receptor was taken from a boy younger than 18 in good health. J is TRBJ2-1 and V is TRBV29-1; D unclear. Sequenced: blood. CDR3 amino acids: CSVEAPGPPDEQFF. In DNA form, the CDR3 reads TGCAGCGTTGAAGCACCCGGACCCCCCGATGAGCAGTTCTTC.